This T cell receptor beta chain was observed in a study of T-cell memory formation after mild COVID-19. The wider study: Clusters of TCRs were largely donor specific.

Details on this clonotype: Its antigen remains unknown.

TCR alpha and TCR beta cDNA libraries carrying sample barcodes and UMIs were produced by 5'RACE using constant-segment primers. Via MiXCR, TCRdb re-called the 5' RACE reads, giving one row per CDR3 protein. The sample includes 470,000 or so distinct CDR3 sequences, more than 20% seen only once; the top ten take around an eighth. This CDR3 has 15 amino acids. Germline V gene data show CDR1 as SGHVS and CDR2 as FQNEAQ. V lost 0 bases, J lost 7 bases, and 13 bases lay in between. Study findings and constraints: CD4+ contracting clones were mainly CM and EM; CD8+ ones, EMRA.

The material sequenced was PBMCs or a T cell subset sorted from them (not recorded which). This receptor was obtained from an adult woman who had mild COVID-19 (a few samples of this study predate the infection). Cell type and time point are not known. The J gene is TRBJ2-1, the V gene TRBV7-8; a weak D match, TRBD1 (6 bases). CDR3 nucleotides: TGTGCCAGCAGCTTAGCTAGAGGCCAGGGGAATGAGCAGTTCTTC. It yields the protein CASSLARGQGNEQFF.